This TCR beta chain was profiled in a study of T-cell memory formation after mild COVID-19. For the study at large: Most TCR clusters belonged to a single donor. Study-wide findings and caveats: Contracting clones, day 15 to 85, had balanced CD4/CD8, and later expanders favored CD4+.

This clonotype was observed many times. Its cognate antigen is unknown. V was shortened by 0 bases and J by 5 bases, with 5 bases between the two germline ends. The CDR3 runs to 12 residues. The germline V gene has CDR1 KGHSH and CDR2 LQKENI. TCRdb re-analysed the 5' RACE reads in MiXCR, keeping a single row per CDR3 protein. The data contain about 270,000 distinct CDR3 sequences, around 15% of them seen just once; the ten biggest clones take up 23%. V gene TRBV18 combines with J gene TRBJ2-7; D not certain. The TCR comes from a man between 18 and 35 years old who had mild COVID-19 (a few samples of this study predate the infection). Cell type and time point are not known. The sample comprised PBMCs or a T cell subset sorted from them (not recorded which). This chain's CDR3 is CASSPPYDEQYF. As DNA, the CDR3 is TGTGCCAGCTCACCACCCTATGACGAGCAGTACTTC.